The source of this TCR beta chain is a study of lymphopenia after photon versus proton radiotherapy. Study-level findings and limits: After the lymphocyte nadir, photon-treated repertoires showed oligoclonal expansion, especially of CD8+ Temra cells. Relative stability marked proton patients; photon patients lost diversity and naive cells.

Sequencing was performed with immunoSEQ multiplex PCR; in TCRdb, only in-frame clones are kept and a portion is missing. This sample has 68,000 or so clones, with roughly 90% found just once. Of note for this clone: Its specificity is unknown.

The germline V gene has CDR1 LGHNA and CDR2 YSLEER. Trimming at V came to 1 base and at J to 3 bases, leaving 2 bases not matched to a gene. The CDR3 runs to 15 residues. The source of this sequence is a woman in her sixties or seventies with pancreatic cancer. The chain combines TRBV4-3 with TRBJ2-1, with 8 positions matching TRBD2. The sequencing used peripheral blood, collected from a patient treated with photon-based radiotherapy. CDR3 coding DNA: TGCGCCAGCAGCCAAGGGGCGGGGGGCTACAATGAGCAGTTCTTC. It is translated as CASSQGAGGYNEQFF.